This T cell receptor (beta chain) is drawn from a study of blood T cell repertoires in COVID-19 (dated by TCRdb to about 2020). At the level of the whole study: Collaborator samples came from the United States, Italy and Spain and covered acute and convalescent phases of COVID-19. The samples were drawn from two sources: the first 160 participants of the ongoing ImmuneRACE study, and 950 to 1,500 subjects contributed by 6 global collaborators. The dataset comprised deeply sampled blood TCRbeta repertoires from subjects exposed to, actively infected with, or recovered from COVID-19. Where HLA class I and class II types were available, the types were taken from metadata supplied by the sample provider, not from assay-based typing. Sample metadata almost always included a de-identified subject ID, COVID-19 status, age in years and sex. A freely available public database, intended as a resource for researchers studying the immune response to SARS-CoV-2, is where the repertoires were released. The material from the prospective study consisted of cDNA or gDNA derived from T cells, B-cell-depleted T cells, or PBMCs. The paper as a whole reports these results and caveats: Clinical and demographic metadata were provided uncurated, with the amount varying by source and participant.

TCRbeta CDR3 regions were amplified from genomic DNA using the immunoSEQ Assay, a bias-controlled multiplex PCR. The paper's processing steps were these. The number of nucleated cells in each sample was estimated from the amplification of reference gene primers within the assay. To quantify the absolute abundance of each unique TCRbeta CDR3 rearrangement, sequence reads were collapsed and filtered. For each sample, productive Simpson clonality was calculated as the square root of Simpson's diversity index over productive rearrangements. In its TCRdb copy, this immuneACCESS table keeps in-frame sequences only and misses some clones. Where compared with another copy, unresolved V genes explain less than half of these, and the others have no known cause. The DNA was the basis for D and trimming; V, J and clone size are from that table. The sample has a few hundred thousand clones on record, almost 90% of them singletons. Of the sample, around 0.98% is held by the ten largest clones.

As for this clone: This clone's antigen is unknown. Base quality data are lacking; no much larger clone is found one base away.

One collaborating source in Seattle enrolled patients during active infection and followed them longitudinally through the course of disease. Whole blood was collected in K2EDTA tubes by collaborating institutions according to the institutions' own protocols. Collaborator samples were shipped for TCRbeta analysis as frozen whole blood, isolated PBMCs, or DNA extracted from either sample type. Sequenced: peripheral blood. The clonotype comes from a woman between 35 and 50 years old with COVID-19, enrolled during active disease.

CDR3 region: CAISESHRDRGLTDTQYF. The nucleotide sequence is TGTGCCATCAGTGAGTCACACCGGGACAGGGGGCTCACAGATACGCAGTATTTT. The sequence joins TRBV10-3 to TRBJ2-3; 12 junctional bases match TRBD1. CDR1 and CDR2, per the germline V gene, are ENHRY and SYGVKD. Compared with germline, V lacks 0 bases and J lacks 2 bases; bases without a gene match: 6. Inclusive of the bounding cysteine and phenylalanine, the CDR3 is 18 residues long. Only the CDR3 DNA stays, 54 bases, in frame from base 1.